This T cell receptor beta chain is from a study of blood T cell repertoires in COVID-19. Study in general: Some COVID-19 samples were acute and others convalescent; all came from the United States, Italy and Spain.

The V gene end was trimmed by 3 bases and the J gene end by 1 base; junction bases not matched to a gene: 8. Germline V gene lookup returns CDR1 SNHLY and CDR2 FYNNEI. The CDR3 is 17 amino acids. Original processing notes: Reference gene primers were amplified, and this amplification served to estimate nucleated cell counts. TCRdb keeps only in-frame clones here, not all; method: immunoSEQ multiplex PCR. The V and J calls and clone size come from that table; D and trimming were worked out from the DNA. The top ten hold roughly 9% of the sample, which has about 280,000 clones, 88% seen once. The source of this sequence is a man between 18 and 29 years old with active or convalescent COVID-19. The sequencing input was peripheral blood. The V and J genes are TRBV2 and TRBJ1-3; 8 bases align to TRBD1. In nucleotides, the CDR3 is TGTGCCAGCAGTGAGGGGACAGGCGGGGTATCTGGAAACACCATATATTTT. It is translated as CASSEGTGGVSGNTIYF.